A selection of T cell receptor beta chains follows, all from one sample in a study of cytomegalovirus exposure and HLA in healthy donors. The method was immunoSEQ multiplex PCR; TCRdb's version includes in-frame clones alone and lacks a portion of them. The data contain under 200,000 clones, approximately 83% of them singletons. Sequencing was carried out using PBMCs. These receptors were obtained from a man aged 18 to 29 in good health and CMV-seropositive. The CDR3 runs from the conserved cysteine through the conserved F or W. D genes are given only for firm matches. Rows may omit the clone size; those that give it use once, few, many or a size class.

clone_size j_call v_call d_call cdr3_nt cdr3_aa
. TRBJ1-5 TRBV19 . TGTGCCAGTACATCAGCGGTAGGAGAGCATTTT CASTSAVGEHF
. TRBJ2-1 TRBV7-8 . TGTGCCAGCAGCTTGGAAGCTAGCTGGGGTGCGAATAATGAGCAGTTCTTC CASSLEASWGANNEQFF
. TRBJ2-7 TRBV5-1 TRBD1 TGCGCCAGCAGGTTAGGGACAGGGGACTCCTACGAGCAGTACTTC CASRLGTGDSYEQYF
. TRBJ2-5 TRBV5-1 TRBD2 TGCGCCAGCAGCTTTAGTGTCGGCGGGGGGGCCCAAGAGACCCAGTACTTC CASSFSVGGGAQETQYF
. TRBJ2-6 TRBV18 . TGTGCCAGCTCACCTTTCCAAGGGGCCAACTCTGGGGCCAACGTCCTGACTTTC CASSPFQGANSGANVLTF
. TRBJ1-2 TRBV2 TRBD1 TGTGCCAGCAGTGAAGAAGGGGTGACAGGGAGTGGCTACACCTTC CASSEEGVTGSGYTF
. TRBJ1-1 TRBV6-1 . TGTGCCAGCAGTGTCCTGGGGGGGGGTTACACTGAAGCTTTCTTT CASSVLGGGYTEAFF
few TRBJ1-1 TRBV13 . TGTGCCAGCAGCAACAGGGCTGAAGCTTTCTTT CASSNRAEAFF
few TRBJ1-1 TRBV6-6 . TGTGCCAGCAGGCCCGGGACAAAGAACACTGAAGCTTTCTTT CASRPGTKNTEAFF
. TRBJ1-2 TRBV6-5 TRBD1 TGTGCCAGCAGTTACTACGGACAGGGAAAGGGCTACACCTTC CASSYYGQGKGYTF
. TRBJ2-2 TRBV7-9 . TGTTCCGGAAAGGGGGAGAACACCGGGGAGCTGTTTTTT CSGKGENTGELFF
. TRBJ1-2 TRBV29-1 . TGCAGCGTTGAGGGAGAGGGTCTCTATGGCTACACCTTC CSVEGEGLYGYTF
. TRBJ1-2 TRBV2 . TGTGCCAGCCTCGATGAGCTGGGGGGAAACACTAACTATGGCTACACCTTC CASLDELGGNTNYGYTF
few TRBJ2-3 TRBV7-9 TRBD1 TGTGCCAGCGAGGGGACAGACATCGCAGATACGCAGTATTTT CASEGTDIADTQYF
. TRBJ1-2 TRBV27 TRBD1 TGTGCCAGCAGTTTATCGAGGTCGGACAGGGGGTTTTATGGCTACACCTTC CASSLSRSDRGFYGYTF
. TRBJ1-1 TRBV7-2 . TGTGCCAGCAGCTTCGGAGGGATGGCAACAATCTTT CASSFGGMATIF
. TRBJ2-3 TRBV4-1 . TGCGCCAGCAGCCAAGAGGCGAATAGCCGAGGGGATACGCAGTATTTT CASSQEANSRGDTQYF
. TRBJ2-7 TRBV28 TRBD1 TGTGCCAGCAGGGCGGACAGGGTGTGGGAGCAGTACTTC CASRADRVWEQYF
. TRBJ2-2 TRBV5-1 TRBD2 TGCGCCAGCAGCCTACTAGCGGGGGTTGTCGGGGAGCTGTTTTTT CASSLLAGVVGELFF
. TRBJ2-3 TRBV12-5 TRBD1 TGTGCTAGTGGTCCGGGACAGGGCCCAGATACGCAGTATTTT CASGPGQGPDTQYF
. TRBJ2-5 TRBV7-9 TRBD2 TGTGCCAGCAGCCCAATGGCGGGGGGACGGGGGACCCAGTACTTC CASSPMAGGRGTQYF
. TRBJ2-7 TRBV5-1 TRBD1 TGCGCCAGCAGCTTGGGGTCAGGGGGCAGCTACGAGCAGTACTTC CASSLGSGGSYEQYF
. TRBJ1-1 TRBV19 TRBD1 TGTGCCAGTAGTATAGGGGGTGCTCAGGGGGACACTGAAGCTTTCTTT CASSIGGAQGDTEAFF
. TRBJ2-1 TRBV6-5 . TGTGCCAGCACCGCGTACAATGAGCAGTTCTTC CASTAYNEQFF
. TRBJ2-7 TRBV5-4 TRBD2 TGTGCCAGCAGCTTCACAGCGGGGGGGCCTTACGAGCAGTACTTC CASSFTAGGPYEQYF
once TRBJ1-2 TRBV7-9 TRBD1 TGTGCCAGCAGCTTGTGGACAGGGATTGGAGTGGTCTATGGCTACACCTTC CASSLWTGIGVVYGYTF
. TRBJ2-7 TRBV7-8 TRBD1 TGTGCCAGCAGCTACCCGCCGGGACAGGTCTCCTACGAGCAGTACTTC CASSYPPGQVSYEQYF